These 29 T cell receptor beta chains were sequenced from one sample in a study of cytomegalovirus exposure and HLA in healthy donors. The protocol was immunoSEQ multiplex PCR, while the TCRdb copy is restricted to in-frame clones and leaves out a portion. The sample includes roughly 120,000 clones, around 86% of them seen just once. The specimen was PBMCs. These receptors all stem from a man younger than 35 in good health and CMV-seronegative.

The CDR3 loop reads CASSEPGQLSSYEQYF. The CDR3, as DNA: TGTGCCAGCAGCGAACCCGGACAGCTCAGCTCCTACGAGCAGTACTTC. This sequence joins TRBV2 and TRBJ2-7; tentative D call: TRBD1 (6 bases). Germline CDR1 reads SNHLY; CDR2 reads FYNNEI. The CDR3 sequence is 16 residues long. The V gene lost 6 bases and the J gene lost 0 bases, with 18 bases spanning the gap.

This clone was counted a single time. The V gene is TRBV6-6, the J gene TRBJ1-4, with 10 bases matching TRBD1. This CDR3 comprises 15 residues. V lost 1 base, J lost 6 bases, and 2 bases stayed unmatched. Germline CDR1 and CDR2: MNHNY and SVGAGI (reference sequence). The CDR3 nucleotides read TGTGCCAGCAGTTACTGGGACAGGGGAGATGAAAAACTGTTTTTT. Its protein product is CASSYWDRGDEKLFF.

The V and J genes are TRBV18 and TRBJ2-2, with 8 bases aligning to TRBD2. Germline V lookup: CDR1 KGHSH, CDR2 LQKENI. With V trimmed by 2 bases and J by 6 bases, 11 bases remained unmatched. This CDR3 region has 17 residues. CDR3 sequence reads: CASSPGVSGRRAGELFF. The CDR3, as DNA: TGTGCCAGCTCACCAGGCGTAAGCGGGAGAAGGGCCGGGGAGCTGTTTTTT. The full variable domain, completed using reference TRBV18 and TRBJ2-2, is NAGVMQNPRHLVRRRGQEARLRCSPMKGHSHVYWYRQLPEEGLKFMVYLQKENIIDESGMPKERFSAEFPKEGPSILRIQQVVRGDSAAYFCASSPGVSGRRAGELFFGEGSRLTVL.

CDR3: CASSPRRSGGQNTEAFF. In DNA, the CDR3 is TGTGCCAGCAGCCCTAGAAGATCGGGGGGCCAAAACACTGAAGCTTTCTTT. The rearrangement uses TRBV27 and TRBJ1-1; possibly TRBD1 for D (6 bases). Trimming cost V 6 bases and J 2 bases, with 22 bases left between them. Germline CDR1 and CDR2: MNHEY and SMNVEV (reference sequence). CDR3 length: 17 residues.

This clone was seen just once. V and J are TRBV6-1 and TRBJ2-1; TRBD1 matches 7 bases. Germline CDR1 MNHNS, CDR2 SASEGT. Trimming at V came to 2 bases and at J to 9 bases, leaving 4 bases not matched to a gene. CDR3 length: 13 amino acids. This chain's CDR3 is CASSELQGSEQFF. Here the CDR3 DNA reads TGTGCCAGCAGTGAACTACAGGGGTCTGAGCAGTTCTTC.

There are a few counts of this clone. This chain links TRBV5-1 with TRBJ1-2; 8 bases agree with TRBD1. Germline V gene sequence: CDR1 SGHRS, CDR2 YFSETQ. The trim removed 3 bases at V and 4 bases at J, leaving 8 bases unmatched. CDR3 length: 15 amino acids. DNA of the CDR3: TGCGCCAGCAGCTCAGGGGGCGGTTCCTCCTATGGCTACACCTTC. This gives the protein CASSSGGGSSYGYTF.

This clone was counted a few times. This chain joins TRBV30 and TRBJ2-7; maybe TRBD2 (5 bases). Germline CDR1 is GTSNPN and CDR2 is SVGIG (reference sequence). V lost 3 bases, J lost 6 bases, and 18 bases lay in between. This CDR3 spans 14 amino acids. CDR3 nucleotides: TGTGCCTGGAGCTACTCGGACCCGGCGGGCGAGCAGTACTTC. Residues: CAWSYSDPAGEQYF.

V usage is TRBV11-3 and J usage is TRBJ1-1; 7 bases agree with TRBD1. The CDR3 has 15 amino acids. Unmatched junction bases numbered 11, after V lost 5 bases and J lost 5 bases. Germline loops: CDR1 SGHNT, CDR2 YENEEA. The CDR3 sequence is CASSTQGQGGTEAFF. CDR3 bases: TGTGCCAGCAGCACACAGGGGCAAGGCGGGACTGAAGCTTTCTTT. The full variable domain, rest sourced from reference TRBV11-3 and TRBJ1-1, is EAGVVQSPRYKIIEKKQPVAFWCNPISGHNTLYWYLQNLGQGPELLIRYENEEAVDDSQLPKDRFSAERLKGVDSTLKIQPAELGDSAVYLCASSTQGQGGTEAFFGQGTRLTVV.

The chain uses TRBV6-1 and TRBJ2-7; D uncertain. V dropped 3 bases and J dropped 3 bases, with 3 bases sitting between them. From germline, CDR1 is MNHNS and CDR2 SASEGT. This CDR3 contains 11 residues. The CDR3 protein is CASSDRYEQYF. As DNA, the CDR3 is TGTGCCAGCAGTGACCGCTACGAGCAGTACTTC.

This CDR3 reads CASSVSDSWEWNQPQHF. CDR3 sequence (DNA): TGTGCCAGCAGCGTATCGGACAGTTGGGAATGGAATCAGCCCCAGCATTTT. The J gene is TRBJ1-5, the V gene TRBV9; D is possibly TRBD1 (6 bases). The CDR3 runs to 17 residues. The V and J ends lost 1 base and 4 bases respectively, with 18 bases between them. Looked up from germline, CDR1 is SGDLS and CDR2 is YYNGEE.

The rearrangement joins TRBV30 to TRBJ2-1, with 7 bases aligning to TRBD2. CDR1 GTSNPN and CDR2 SVGIG come from the germline V gene (reference sequence). V was pared by 5 bases and J by 2 bases, with 9 bases of the junction left unmatched. The CDR3 totals 15 residues. CDR3 amino acids: CAWGAGRRPYNEQFF. The CDR3 DNA follows: TGTGCCTGGGGAGCGGGGCGGCGCCCCTACAATGAGCAGTTCTTC.

The genes are TRBV19 and TRBJ2-7, with 7 bases lining up with TRBD1. CDR1 and CDR2 (germline): LNHDA, SQIVND (reference sequence). The CDR3 covers 11 residues. J lost 4 bases, V lost 10 bases, and 4 bases had no gene match. CDR3 region: CATQQGYEQYF. The CDR3 nucleotides are TGTGCCACCCAACAGGGGTACGAGCAGTACTTC.

The chain couples TRBV30 to TRBJ1-2, with D maybe TRBD1 (5 bases). The germline V and J ends were trimmed by 2 bases and 0 bases, with 7 bases remaining between them. The CDR3 has 13 residues. Germline assignment: CDR1 GTSNPN and CDR2 SVGIG (reference sequence). The CDR3, as DNA: TGTGCCTGGAGTCCAGGGTCTAACTATGGCTACACCTTC. Translated: CAWSPGSNYGYTF.

This clone was observed a handful of times. The gene calls are TRBV7-9 and TRBJ2-5; TRBD2 is a possible D gene (7 bases). Germline CDR1 and CDR2: SEHNR and FQNEAQ (reference sequence). There are 14 residues in the CDR3. V was cut by 8 bases and J by 1 base, with 14 bases left in between. The CDR3 is CASRPGGVQETQYF. CDR3 bases: TGTGCCAGCCGCCCGGGGGGCGTCCAAGAGACCCAGTACTTC.

The V and J genes are TRBV7-2 and TRBJ2-3, with 10 nucleotides matching TRBD2. The germline CDR1 and CDR2 sequences are SGHTA and FQGNSA. The CDR3 is 16 residues long. The V gene end was trimmed by 4 bases and the J gene end by 4 bases; junction bases not matched to a gene: 8. CDR3 nucleotides: TGTGCCAGCAGCTATCCGGGACTAGCGTACTCAGATACGCAGTATTTT. This encodes CASSYPGLAYSDTQYF.

This rearrangement joins TRBV9 to TRBJ2-2; 8 bases line up with TRBD2. V shed 0 bases and J 6 bases; nucleotides not matched to a gene: 4. The CDR3 has 15 amino acids. CDR1 is SGDLS and CDR2 is YYNGEE in the germline V gene. This CDR3 reads CASSVVAGGAGELFF. Written as DNA, the CDR3 is TGTGCCAGCAGCGTAGTGGCGGGAGGTGCCGGGGAGCTGTTTTTT.

V usage is TRBV11-2 and J usage is TRBJ2-2; D perhaps matches TRBD2 (7 bases). This CDR3 is built from 16 residues. Germline-derived CDR1 and CDR2 are SGHAT and FQNNGV. With 5 bases removed from V and 5 bases from J, the gap between germline ends came to 18 bases. The CDR3 here is CASSRTKGGQTGELFF. Here the CDR3 DNA reads TGTGCCAGCAGCCGGACGAAGGGGGGGCAGACCGGGGAGCTGTTTTTT.

V is TRBV25-1 and J is TRBJ1-4; 7 bases map to TRBD1. Losses at the gene ends were 2 bases for V and 8 bases for J; bases not matched to a gene: 11. CDR1 is MGHDK and CDR2 is SYGVNS in the germline V gene. The CDR3 is made up of 16 amino acids. CDR3 region: CASSETVIGGREKLFF. The CDR3 DNA sequence: TGTGCCAGCAGTGAAACTGTGATAGGGGGCCGGGAAAAACTGTTTTTT.

The chain links TRBV5-4 to TRBJ2-3; 14 bases are a match to TRBD2. CDR1 is SGHNT, CDR2 YYREEE, per germline (reference sequence). CDR3 length: 18 amino acids. Unmatched junction bases numbered 11, after V lost 4 bases and J lost 4 bases. The CDR3 region is CASSPGLAGDRVSDTQYF. The CDR3 DNA follows: TGTGCCAGCAGCCCGGGACTAGCGGGAGACCGGGTGTCAGATACGCAGTATTTT. Combining the CDR3 with reference TRBV5-4 and TRBJ2-3 gives the whole variable domain ETGVTQSPTHLIKTRGQQVTLRCSSQSGHNTVSWYQQALGQGPQFIFQYYREEENGRGNFPPRFSGLQFPNYSSELNVNALELDDSALYLCASSPGLAGDRVSDTQYFGPGTRLTVL.

This clone showed up just a few times. V is TRBV19 and J is TRBJ1-5; D uncertain. Germline values: CDR1 LNHDA, CDR2 SQIVND (reference sequence). V lost 2 bases, J lost 5 bases, and 7 bases lay in between. This CDR3 is built from 13 residues. CDR3 sequence: CASSIKAYQPQHF. CDR3 in DNA: TGTGCCAGTAGTATAAAAGCTTATCAGCCCCAGCATTTT.

V usage is TRBV18 and J usage is TRBJ1-5, with 12 bases matching TRBD1. Germline CDR1 is KGHSH and CDR2 is LQKENI. The ends lost 2 bases at V and 7 bases at J; junction bases unmatched: 6. The CDR3 covers 16 residues. CDR3 DNA: TGTGCCAGCTCACCATCTGGGACAGGGGGCCGACAGCCCCAGCATTTT. It translates to CASSPSGTGGRQPQHF.

V and J are TRBV7-9 and TRBJ2-7, with TRBD1 matching 7 bases. The germline CDR1 and CDR2 sequences are SEHNR and FQNEAQ (reference sequence). The CDR3 extends over 15 amino acids. With V trimmed by 5 bases and J by 0 bases, 7 bases remained unmatched. Here the CDR3 DNA reads TGTGCCAGCAGCCAGACAGGGCAAAGCTCCTACGAGCAGTACTTC. Translating gives CASSQTGQSSYEQYF.

The rearrangement links TRBV25-1 to TRBJ2-2; D might be TRBD2 (7 bases). V shed 4 bases and J shed 5 bases, with 14 bases lying between them. Per the germline V gene, CDR1 is MGHDK and CDR2 is SYGVNS. The CDR3 has 15 amino acids. CDR3 region: CASSVSGGLTGELFF. CDR3 bases: TGTGCCAGCAGTGTATCGGGGGGCCTAACCGGGGAGCTGTTTTTT.

J is TRBJ2-1 and V is TRBV30; perhaps TRBD2 as D (7 bases). Trimming removed 7 bases from V and 3 bases from J, with 19 bases in between. The CDR3 extends over 15 amino acids. Per germline, CDR1 GTSNPN and CDR2 SVGIG (reference sequence). The CDR3 sequence: CASTMGGHYYNEQFF. The CDR3 DNA sequence: TGTGCCTCAACGATGGGGGGGCACTACTACAATGAGCAGTTCTTC.

This clone was found a few times. CDR3 region: CASSLTGQALSPLHF. In DNA form, the CDR3 reads TGCGCCAGCAGCTTGACCGGACAGGCCCTTTCACCCCTCCACTTT. The chain joins TRBV5-1 to TRBJ1-6, with 7 bases aligning to TRBD1. This CDR3 region has 15 residues. V lost 1 base to trimming and J lost 9 bases; unmatched junction nucleotides: 7. CDR1 SGHRS and CDR2 YFSETQ come from the germline V gene.

The V gene is TRBV2, the J gene TRBJ2-5; the match to TRBD1 covers 10 bases. V was clipped by 6 bases and J by 0 bases; unmatched bases: 4. In germline, CDR1 is SNHLY, CDR2 FYNNEI. The CDR3 contains 15 residues. CDR3 amino acids: CASSLGTGDQETQYF. The CDR3, as DNA: TGTGCCAGCAGCCTGGGGACAGGGGACCAAGAGACCCAGTACTTC. Supplemented by reference TRBV2 and TRBJ2-5, the full variable domain reads EPEVTQTPSHQVTQMGQEVILRCVPISNHLYFYWYRQILGQKVEFLVSFYNNEISEKSEIFDDQFSVERPDGSNFTLKIRSTKLEDSAMYFCASSLGTGDQETQYFGPGTRLLVL.

This chain uses TRBV6-5 with TRBJ2-3; tentative D call: TRBD2 (6 bases). The CDR3 sequence is 13 residues long. CDR1 and CDR2 from the germline V gene are MNHEY and SVGAGI. V lost 7 bases and J lost 0, with 8 bases in between. CDR3 region: CASIGTSTDTQYF. CDR3 bases: TGTGCCAGCATAGGGACTAGCACAGATACGCAGTATTTT.

The chain links TRBV27 to TRBJ2-5; the match to TRBD2 covers 11 bases. Germline V gene sequence: CDR1 MNHEY, CDR2 SMNVEV (reference sequence). Trimming cost V 5 bases and J 5 bases; bases outside gene matches: 13. The length of the CDR3 is 17 residues. The CDR3 protein is CASSATPGLAARETQYF. The DNA for the CDR3 is TGTGCCAGCAGTGCAACGCCGGGACTAGCGGCCCGGGAGACCCAGTACTTC.

This chain uses TRBV6-1 with TRBJ2-7; 10 bases fit TRBD1. The CDR3 is made up of 13 amino acids. Germline CDR1 is MNHNS and CDR2 is SASEGT. The V gene end was trimmed by 4 bases and the J gene end by 5 bases; junction bases not matched to a gene: 2. CDR3 region: CASSGDRGNEQYF. CDR3 DNA sequence: TGTGCCAGCAGTGGGGACAGGGGCAACGAGCAGTACTTC.